These 5 T cell receptor beta chains originate from one sample sequenced in a study of blood T cell repertoires in COVID-19. Assay: immunoSEQ multiplex PCR; the TCRdb copy retains only in-frame clones and omits some. The sample shows 250,000 to 350,000 clones, about 84% of them seen only once. The sequencing sample was made of peripheral blood. The receptors derive from a woman between 45 and 60 years old with acute or convalescent COVID-19.

This rearrangement joins TRBV5-4 to TRBJ2-7, with 14 bases matching TRBD2. The CDR3 has 17 residues. Trimming removed 4 bases from V and 6 bases from J; junction bases left unmatched: 12. CDR1 is SGHNT and CDR2 is YYREEE in the germline V gene (reference sequence). The CDR3: CASSPTSGRAGSPEQYF. CDR3 DNA: TGTGCCAGCAGCCCGACTAGCGGGAGGGCCGGATCCCCCGAGCAGTACTTC.

The V and J genes are TRBV2 and TRBJ1-1, with D tentatively TRBD1 (5 bases). The V end lost 6 bases, the J end lost 1 base, and 12 bases lay between the germline ends. Germline V gives CDR1 SNHLY, CDR2 FYNNEI. The CDR3 has 14 residues. The CDR3 region has the DNA TGTGCCAGCAGCGGCAGACAGAGGAACACTGAAGCTTTCTTT. It codes for CASSGRQRNTEAFF.

In its sample, this clone was seen a few times. The rearrangement uses TRBV27 and TRBJ2-7; a possible D gene is TRBD1 (6 bases). The CDR3 is 15 residues long. The V end was cut by 3 bases, the J end by 0 bases, with 12 bases between. CDR1 and CDR2 from the germline V gene are MNHEY and SMNVEV (reference sequence). CDR3 sequence (DNA): TGTGCCAGCAGTTTGAGGGCAGGGGCCTCCTACGAGCAGTACTTC. Its protein product is CASSLRAGASYEQYF.

The rearrangement joins TRBV3-1 (or the pseudogene TRBV3-2) to TRBJ2-7; 7 bases line up with TRBD1. Germline CDR1 LGHDT, CDR2 YNNKEL (reference sequence). The trim removed 6 bases at V and 5 bases at J, leaving 7 bases unmatched. This CDR3 is built from 13 residues. This CDR3 reads CASRRQGRDEQYF. The CDR3 DNA is TGTGCCAGCAGGAGACAGGGTAGGGACGAGCAGTACTTC.

CDR3 sequence reads: CSVEDVFRDRNYGYTF. CDR3 in DNA: TGCAGCGTTGAAGATGTCTTTCGTGACAGAAACTATGGCTACACCTTC. The chain uses TRBV29-1 and TRBJ1-2, with D possibly TRBD1 on 5 matching bases. V was clipped by 0 bases and J by 2 bases, with 16 bases between them. The CDR3 runs to 16 residues. Germline CDR1 is SQVTM and CDR2 is ANQGSEA. The full variable domain, with the rest looked up from reference TRBV29-1 and TRBJ1-2, is SAVISQKPSRDICQRGTSLTIQCQVDSQVTMMFWYRQQPGQSLTLIATANQGSEATYESGFVIDKFPISRPNLTFSTLTVSNMSPEDSSIYLCSVEDVFRDRNYGYTFGSGTRLTVV.